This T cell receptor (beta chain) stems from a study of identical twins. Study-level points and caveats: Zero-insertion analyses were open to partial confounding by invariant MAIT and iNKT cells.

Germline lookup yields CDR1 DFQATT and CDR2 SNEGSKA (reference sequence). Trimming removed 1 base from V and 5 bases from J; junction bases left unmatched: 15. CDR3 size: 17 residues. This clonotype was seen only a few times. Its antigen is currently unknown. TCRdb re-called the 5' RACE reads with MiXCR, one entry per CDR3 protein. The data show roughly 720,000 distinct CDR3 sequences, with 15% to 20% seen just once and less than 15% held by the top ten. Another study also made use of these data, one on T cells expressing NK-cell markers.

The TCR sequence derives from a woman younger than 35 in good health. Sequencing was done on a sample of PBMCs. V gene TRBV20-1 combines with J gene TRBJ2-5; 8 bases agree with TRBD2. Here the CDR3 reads CSARGVQAKGLGETQYF. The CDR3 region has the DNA TGCAGTGCTAGAGGAGTCCAAGCAAAGGGACTAGGGGAGACCCAGTACTTC.